This TCR beta chain was captured by sequencing in a study of T cells in Graves' hyperthyroidism and ophthalmopathy. The investigators amplified TCR beta CDR3 regions from RNA transcripts. TCR CDR3 underwent first-round RT-PCR with the HTBI primer set. Each CDR3 protein is one row after TCRdb ran MiXCR on the multiplex PCR reads. Of hundreds of thousands of distinct CDR3 sequences listed, about 15% were seen once; the top ten hold around 13%. Germline V gene lookup returns CDR1 LGHDT and CDR2 YNNKEL (reference sequence). The CDR3 runs 16 residues. V was clipped by 0 bases and J by 4 bases, with 13 bases between them. This clonotype occurred many times. Enrolled ophthalmopathy patients presented with a Clinical Activity Score of at least 3, a NOSPECS grade of at least 4, and disease duration under 3 months. More than 9.5 ml fresh peripheral blood yielded the PBMCs.

The source is a woman in her forties or fifties with Graves' ophthalmopathy. The material sequenced was blood. This chain uses TRBV3-1 with TRBJ1-5; possible D gene TRBD1, 5 bases. The chain's CDR3 is CASSQDSGLANQPQHF. The DNA of the CDR3 is TGTGCCAGCAGCCAAGATTCAGGGTTGGCGAATCAGCCCCAGCATTTT. Together with reference TRBV3-1 and TRBJ1-5, the CDR3 gives the full variable domain: DTAVSQTPKYLVTQMGNDKSIKCEQNLGHDTMYWYKQDSKKFLKIMFSYNNKELIINETVPNRFSPKSPDKAHLNLHINSLELGDSAVYFCASSQDSGLANQPQHFGDGTRLSIL.